A single sample gave rise to the 24 T cell receptor beta chains below, sequenced in a study of Graves' ophthalmopathy and Graves' hyperthyroidism. TCR beta CDR3 amplification used RNA transcripts. Amplification began with first-round RT-PCR using HTBI primers, then second-round multiplex PCR was performed. Via MiXCR, TCRdb re-called the multiplex PCR reads, giving one row per CDR3 protein. The sample yields around 520,000 distinct CDR3 sequences, less than 40% seen once. The sequenced sample consisted of peripheral blood or thyroid tissue (not recorded which). These receptors came from an adult man with Graves' hyperthyroidism.

This clonotype was seen many times. This chain connects TRBV20-1 to TRBJ2-7; TRBD1 matches 12 bases. CDR1 is DFQATT, CDR2 SNEGSKA, per germline (reference sequence). The junction had 7 bases not matched to a gene; V was cut back by 7 bases and J by 6 bases. CDR3 length equals 13 residues. The CDR3 nucleotides are TGCAGTGTCCCGGGACAGGGGGCTTCCGAGCAGTACTTC. This sequence encodes CSVPGQGASEQYF.

This clonotype came up many times. The rearrangement joins TRBV7-9 to TRBJ2-5; TRBD2 agrees at 9 bases. This CDR3 has 15 residues. V shed 5 bases, J shed 9 bases, and the junction held 13 bases outside the gene matches. Germline-derived CDR1 and CDR2 are SEHNR and FQNEAQ (reference sequence). The chain's CDR3 is CASSLIAGAGRAQYF. CDR3 DNA: TGTGCCAGCAGCCTAATAGCGGGAGCCGGCAGGGCCCAGTACTTC.

This clonotype was counted many times. CDR3: CSALGGEQYF. CDR3 sequence (DNA): TGCAGCGCCCTAGGGGGGGAGCAGTACTTC. The chain links TRBV29-1 to TRBJ2-7; D possibly matches TRBD1 or TRBD2 (6 bases each). Germline values: CDR1 SQVTM, CDR2 ANQGSEA. The ends were cut back, 7 bases at V and 7 bases at J, with 11 bases in the middle. The CDR3 runs 10 residues.

This clonotype was recorded at least ten times. The chain carries TRBV2 and TRBJ2-5; D call uncertain. The CDR3 has 14 residues. In germline, CDR1 is SNHLY, CDR2 FYNNEI. The V end lost 6 bases, the J end lost 1 base, and 12 bases lay between the germline ends. The CDR3 DNA sequence: TGTGCCAGCAGCCGCCATTACCTCCAAGAGACCCAGTACTTC. Protein sequence: CASSRHYLQETQYF.

This clonotype appeared a single time. As DNA, the CDR3 is TGCGCCAGCAGCCAAGAGAGGGGTAGTGCAGAGACCCAGTACTTC. Its translation is CASSQERGSAETQYF. The gene calls are TRBV4-1 and TRBJ2-5; D possibly matches TRBD1 or TRBD2 (5 bases each). V gave up 0 bases and J gave up 4 bases, with 12 bases separating them. This CDR3 region has 15 residues. CDR1 and CDR2 (germline): MGHRA, YSYEKL.

This clonotype was found once. Lacking the conserved final phenylalanine or tryptophan, this CDR3 likely reflects a read error. The DNA is left out, because the CDR3 cannot be placed on it with certainty; the CDR3 is given as TCRdb lists it. This chain joins TRBV10-3 and TRBJ1-2. Germline CDR1 reads ENHRY; CDR2 reads SYGVKD. Both ends counted, the CDR3 spans 9 residues. The CDR3 loop reads CAISSRGSL.

This clonotype was observed a few times. V is TRBV20-1 and J is TRBJ1-3; no firm D call. The V gene's germline CDR1 is DFQATT and CDR2 SNEGSKA (reference sequence). V was trimmed by 0 bases and J by 0 bases, leaving 15 bases between them. The CDR3 loop spans 17 amino acids. This chain's CDR3 is CSARDRRAGNSGNTIYF. The CDR3 coding sequence is TGCAGTGCTAGAGATCGTCGGGCAGGTAACTCTGGAAACACCATATATTTT.

V usage is TRBV7-9 and J usage is TRBJ1-2; 9 bases map to TRBD1. CDR3 length: 15 amino acids. Germline V gene data show CDR1 as SEHNR and CDR2 as FQNEAQ (reference sequence). V lost 3 bases, J lost 5 bases, and 7 bases stayed unmatched. CDR3 residues: CASSFRDRDRYGYTF. Written as DNA, the CDR3 is TGTGCCAGCAGCTTCCGGGACAGGGATAGATATGGCTACACCTTC.

The sample holds a few counts of this clonotype. The gene calls are TRBV13 and TRBJ2-5; D remains ambiguous. The germline V gene has CDR1 PRHDT and CDR2 FYEKMQ (reference sequence). The CDR3 is 15 amino acids. The germline V and J ends were trimmed by 4 bases and 1 base, with 13 bases remaining between them. The CDR3 spells CASSSTPRLQETQYF. For the CDR3, the DNA is TGTGCCAGCAGCTCTACCCCCCGGCTCCAAGAGACCCAGTACTTC. Full variable domain (outside the CDR3, taken from reference TRBV13 and TRBJ2-5): AAGVIQSPRHLIKEKRETATLKCYPIPRHDTVYWYQQGPGQDPQFLISFYEKMQSDKGSIPDRFSAQQFSDYHSELNMSSLELGDSALYFCASSSTPRLQETQYFGPGTRLLVL.

This chain links TRBV20-1 with TRBJ1-4, with D perhaps TRBD1 (5 bases). V was pared by 1 base and J by 8 bases, with 8 bases between. Germline CDR1 DFQATT, CDR2 SNEGSKA (reference sequence). This CDR3 comprises 12 residues. The CDR3 protein is CSARVGEEKLFF. The DNA for the CDR3 is TGCAGTGCTAGAGTAGGGGAGGAAAAACTGTTTTTT.

V and J are TRBV7-9 and TRBJ2-3, with TRBD1 matching over 7 bases. The CDR3 contains 15 residues. Germline V gives CDR1 SEHNR, CDR2 FQNEAQ (reference sequence). V gave up 5 bases and J gave up 4 bases; unmatched junction bases: 9. CDR3 sequence: CASSRQQGQADTQYF. As DNA, the CDR3 is TGTGCCAGCAGCCGGCAACAGGGGCAAGCAGATACGCAGTATTTT.

This clonotype was recorded at least ten times. The V gene is TRBV2, the J gene TRBJ1-1; tentatively, D is TRBD1 (6 bases). The CDR3 is 12 residues long. Per germline, CDR1 SNHLY and CDR2 FYNNEI. The ends were cut back, 4 bases at V and 7 bases at J, with 10 bases in the middle. The CDR3 loop is CASSAGGDEAFF. DNA for the CDR3: TGTGCCAGCAGTGCCGGGGGCGATGAAGCTTTCTTT.

The chain recombines TRBV2 with TRBJ1-2, with 10 positions matching TRBD1. The ends lost 6 bases at V and 5 bases at J; junction bases unmatched: 9. The CDR3 is 15 residues long. CDR1 SNHLY and CDR2 FYNNEI come from the germline V gene. The CDR3 reads CASRGGQGVQYGYTF. DNA for the CDR3: TGTGCCAGCAGGGGTGGACAGGGGGTACAGTATGGCTACACCTTC.

The V and J genes are TRBV7-9 and TRBJ2-7; D might be TRBD1 or TRBD2, each matching 5 bases. In germline, CDR1 is SEHNR, CDR2 FQNEAQ (reference sequence). This CDR3 comprises 15 residues. Between the trimmed V and J ends, which lost 5 bases and 1 base, there was a span of 15 bases. The CDR3 sequence: CASSLGTAGSYEQYF. The CDR3 DNA follows: TGTGCCAGCAGCCTAGGGACGGCTGGATCCTACGAGCAGTACTTC.

This clonotype is medium-sized within its sample. The rearrangement links TRBV29-1 to TRBJ1-2, with no clear D. Trimming shortened V by 3 bases and J by 4 bases, and 9 bases separated the two germline ends. The CDR3 contains 12 residues. Germline V lookup: CDR1 SQVTM, CDR2 ANQGSEA. This CDR3 is CSVDPHGYGYTF. The CDR3, as DNA: TGCAGCGTTGACCCCCATGGCTATGGCTACACCTTC.

This clonotype was seen ten or more times. The V and J genes are TRBV20-1 and TRBJ1-1; maybe TRBD1 (5 bases). Trimming took off 2 bases at V and 2 bases at J, with 12 bases between the two ends. Germline values: CDR1 DFQATT, CDR2 SNEGSKA (reference sequence). The CDR3 loop spans 14 amino acids. The CDR3, as DNA: TGCAGTGCTAGATTGGGGGTCTCAAACACTGAAGCTTTCTTT. It translates to CSARLGVSNTEAFF.

This clonotype came up many times. The chain joins TRBV20-1 to TRBJ1-1, with 11 positions matching TRBD1. CDR1 and CDR2 from the germline V gene are DFQATT and SNEGSKA (reference sequence). Unmatched junction bases numbered 1, after V lost 7 bases and J lost 3 bases. The CDR3 has 12 amino acids. The CDR3 DNA is TGCAGTGGGGGACAGGGGGACACTGAAGCTTTCTTT. It yields the protein CSGGQGDTEAFF.

To note about this clonotype: A much larger clone lies one base from this, so it may be a read error. CDR3 bases: TGCGCCAGCAGCCAAGAGGGGCTAGAGGTAGATACGCAGTATTTT. Translated, it gives CASSQEGLEVDTQYF. The chain has TRBV4-1 and TRBJ2-3; D is possibly TRBD1 (5 bases). The CDR3 totals 15 residues. V dropped 0 bases and J dropped 5 bases, with 12 bases sitting between them. Looked up from germline, CDR1 is MGHRA and CDR2 is YSYEKL.

The chain combines TRBV7-2 with TRBJ2-2; D may be TRBD2 (5 bases). The germline CDR1 and CDR2 sequences are SGHTA and FQGNSA. Trimming removed 2 bases from V and 11 bases from J, with 12 bases in between. The CDR3 covers 13 residues. The CDR3 nucleotides read TGTGCCAGCAGCTTACAAGCGGACGGAGAGCTGTTTTTT. It specifies CASSLQADGELFF.

About this clonotype: Lacking the conserved final phenylalanine or tryptophan, this CDR3 likely reflects a read error. It is unclear where the CDR3 begins or ends on the DNA, so no DNA is shown, and the CDR3 is as TCRdb lists it. The chain employs TRBV29-1 and TRBJ1-1; TRBD1 is the table's D call, not checked against the DNA. The CDR3 sequence runs 10 residues, both termini included. Germline values: CDR1 SQVTM, CDR2 ANQGSEA. CDR3 in amino acids: CSVEEGQGFY.

This clonotype has at least ten counts. V gene TRBV2 combines with J gene TRBJ1-6; 11 positions agree with TRBD1. The germline gives CDR1 SNHLY, CDR2 FYNNEI. The V gene end was trimmed by 8 bases and the J gene end by 9 bases; junction bases not matched to a gene: 3. This CDR3 contains 13 residues. CDR3 in amino acids: CASRDRGFSPLHF. As DNA, the CDR3 is TGTGCCAGCCGGGACAGGGGGTTTTCACCCCTCCACTTT.

This clonotype was counted between two and nine times. CDR3 loop: CASSPGAGLFTEAFF. CDR3 sequence (DNA): TGTGCCAGTAGTCCGGGGGCAGGGTTATTCACTGAAGCTTTCTTT. V usage is TRBV19 and J usage is TRBJ1-1; TRBD1 is a possible D gene (6 bases). Per the germline V gene, CDR1 is LNHDA and CDR2 is SQIVND (reference sequence). The CDR3 length is 15 residues. V was cut by 5 bases and J by 4 bases, with 17 bases left in between.

The J gene is TRBJ1-1, the V gene TRBV3-1, with 8 bases fitting TRBD1. The CDR3 spans 13 residues. Germline V gene lookup returns CDR1 LGHDT and CDR2 YNNKEL (reference sequence). With 7 bases clipped from V and 6 bases from J, the junction kept 7 bases outside the gene matches. The CDR3 DNA sequence: TGTGCCAGCACCGACAGGGGTTTCGCTGAAGCTTTCTTT. Translated: CASTDRGFAEAFF.

This chain uses TRBV20-1 with TRBJ2-5, with 8 bases fitting TRBD1. Germline-derived CDR1 and CDR2 are DFQATT and SNEGSKA (reference sequence). The CDR3 runs 15 residues. After removal of 3 bases from V and 0 bases from J, the junction contained 6 bases not matched to a gene. This CDR3 reads CSARQGADYQETQYF. In DNA form, the CDR3 reads TGCAGTGCTAGGCAGGGGGCCGACTACCAAGAGACCCAGTACTTC.